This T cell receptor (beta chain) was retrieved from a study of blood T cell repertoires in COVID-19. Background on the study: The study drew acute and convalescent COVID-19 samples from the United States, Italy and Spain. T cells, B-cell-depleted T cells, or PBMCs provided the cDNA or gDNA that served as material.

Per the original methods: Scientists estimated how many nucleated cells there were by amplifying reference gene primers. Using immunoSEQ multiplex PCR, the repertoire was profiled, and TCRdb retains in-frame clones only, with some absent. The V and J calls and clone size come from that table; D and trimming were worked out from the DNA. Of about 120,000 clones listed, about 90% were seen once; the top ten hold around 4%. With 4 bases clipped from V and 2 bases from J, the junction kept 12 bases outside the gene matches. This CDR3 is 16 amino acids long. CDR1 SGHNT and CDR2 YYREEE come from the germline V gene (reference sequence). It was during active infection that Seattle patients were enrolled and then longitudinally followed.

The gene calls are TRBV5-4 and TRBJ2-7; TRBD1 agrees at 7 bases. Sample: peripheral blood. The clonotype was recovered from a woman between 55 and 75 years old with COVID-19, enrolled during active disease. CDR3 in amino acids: CASSQDPGQNPYEQYF. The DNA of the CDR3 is TGTGCCAGCAGCCAAGATCCGGGACAGAACCCCTACGAGCAGTACTTC.